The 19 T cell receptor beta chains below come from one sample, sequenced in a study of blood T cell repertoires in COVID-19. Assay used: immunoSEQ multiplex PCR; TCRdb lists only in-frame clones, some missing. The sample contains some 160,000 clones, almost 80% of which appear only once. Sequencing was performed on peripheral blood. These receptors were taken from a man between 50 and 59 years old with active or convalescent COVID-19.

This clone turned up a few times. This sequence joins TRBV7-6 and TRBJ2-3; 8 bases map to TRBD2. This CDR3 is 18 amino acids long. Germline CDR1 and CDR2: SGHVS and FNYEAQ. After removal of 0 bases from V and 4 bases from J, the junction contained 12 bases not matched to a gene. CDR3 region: CASSLALAEVPFADTQYF. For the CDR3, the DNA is TGTGCCAGCAGCTTAGCACTAGCGGAAGTTCCTTTTGCAGATACGCAGTATTTT.

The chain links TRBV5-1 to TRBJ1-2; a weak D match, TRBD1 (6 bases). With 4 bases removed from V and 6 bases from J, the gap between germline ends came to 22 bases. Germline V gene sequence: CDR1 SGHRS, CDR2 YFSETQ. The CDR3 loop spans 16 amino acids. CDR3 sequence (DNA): TGCGCCAGCAGCCAATATGACACGGGACACGCTAATGGCTACACCTTC. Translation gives CASSQYDTGHANGYTF.

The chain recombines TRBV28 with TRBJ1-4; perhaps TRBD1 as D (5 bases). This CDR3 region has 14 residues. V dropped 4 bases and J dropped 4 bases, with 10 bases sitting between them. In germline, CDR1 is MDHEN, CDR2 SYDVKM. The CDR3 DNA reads TGTGCCAGCAGTTCGGGGACTATTAATGAAAAACTGTTTTTT. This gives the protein CASSSGTINEKLFF.

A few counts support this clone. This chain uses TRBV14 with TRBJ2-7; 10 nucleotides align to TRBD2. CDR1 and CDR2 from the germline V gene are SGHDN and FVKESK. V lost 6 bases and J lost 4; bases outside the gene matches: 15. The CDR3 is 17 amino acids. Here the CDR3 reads CASSPFFRTSGVYEQYF. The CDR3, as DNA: TGTGCCAGCAGTCCTTTTTTCCGGACTAGCGGAGTTTACGAGCAGTACTTC.

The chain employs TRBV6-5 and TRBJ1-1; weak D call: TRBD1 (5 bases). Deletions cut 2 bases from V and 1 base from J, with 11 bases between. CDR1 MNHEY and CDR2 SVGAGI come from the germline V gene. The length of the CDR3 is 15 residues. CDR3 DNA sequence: TGTGCCAGCAGTTACCAAAGGGGCGGGAACACTGAAGCTTTCTTT. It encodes CASSYQRGGNTEAFF.

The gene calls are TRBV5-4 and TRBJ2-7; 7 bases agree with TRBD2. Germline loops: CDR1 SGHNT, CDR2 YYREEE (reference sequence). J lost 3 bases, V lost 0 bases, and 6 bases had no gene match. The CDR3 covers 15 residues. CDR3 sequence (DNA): TGTGCCAGCAGCTTGGGCGGGGGATACAGCTACGAGCAGTACTTC. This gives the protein CASSLGGGYSYEQYF. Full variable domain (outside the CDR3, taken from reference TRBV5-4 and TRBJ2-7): ETGVTQSPTHLIKTRGQQVTLRCSSQSGHNTVSWYQQALGQGPQFIFQYYREEENGRGNFPPRFSGLQFPNYSSELNVNALELDDSALYLCASSLGGGYSYEQYFGPGTRLTVT.

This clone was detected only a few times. For the CDR3, the DNA is TGTGCCATCAGGGATACCGGGACAGGAAACTCTGGAAACACCATATATTTT. It specifies CAIRDTGTGNSGNTIYF. The genes are TRBV10-3 and TRBJ1-3, with 8 bases matching TRBD1. This CDR3 has 17 residues. V shed 6 bases, J shed 0 bases, and the junction held 10 bases outside the gene matches. The germline V gene encodes CDR1 ENHRY and CDR2 SYGVKD.

The CDR3 region has the DNA TGTGCCACCAGGTCACGGGGGAACCCCTACAATGAGCAGTTCTTC. It codes for CATRSRGNPYNEQFF. V gene TRBV24-1 combines with J gene TRBJ2-1, with D tentatively TRBD2 (6 bases). Germline-derived CDR1 and CDR2 are KGHDR and SFDVKD. Trimming cost V 7 bases and J 2 bases, with 14 bases left between them. The CDR3 length is 15 residues.

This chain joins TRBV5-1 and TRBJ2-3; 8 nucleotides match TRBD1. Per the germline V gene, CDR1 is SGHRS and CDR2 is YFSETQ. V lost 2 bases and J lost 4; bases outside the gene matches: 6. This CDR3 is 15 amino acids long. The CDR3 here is CASSLGQGGADTQYF. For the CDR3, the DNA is TGCGCCAGCAGCTTAGGACAGGGAGGCGCAGATACGCAGTATTTT.

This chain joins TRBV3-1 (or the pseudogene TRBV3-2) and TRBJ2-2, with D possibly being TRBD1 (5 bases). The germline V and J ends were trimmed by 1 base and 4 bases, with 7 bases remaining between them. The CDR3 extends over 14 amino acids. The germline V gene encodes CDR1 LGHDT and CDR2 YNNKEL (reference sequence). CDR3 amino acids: CASSQGGFTGELFF. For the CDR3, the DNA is TGTGCCAGCAGCCAAGGGGGCTTCACCGGGGAGCTGTTTTTT.

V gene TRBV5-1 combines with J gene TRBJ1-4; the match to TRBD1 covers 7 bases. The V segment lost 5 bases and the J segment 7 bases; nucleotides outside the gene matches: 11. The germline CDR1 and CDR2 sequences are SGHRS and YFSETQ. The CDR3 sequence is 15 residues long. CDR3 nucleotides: TGCGCCAGCAGAGGGTCGGAAGGGGGCGGTGAAAAACTGTTTTTT. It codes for CASRGSEGGGEKLFF.

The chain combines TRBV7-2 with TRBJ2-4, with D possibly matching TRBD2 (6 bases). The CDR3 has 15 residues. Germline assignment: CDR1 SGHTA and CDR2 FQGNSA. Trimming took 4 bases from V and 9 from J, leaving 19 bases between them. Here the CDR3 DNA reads TGTGCCAGCAGCTCACCGACTAGGGGTGAGATCATTCAGTACTTC. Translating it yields CASSSPTRGEIIQYF.

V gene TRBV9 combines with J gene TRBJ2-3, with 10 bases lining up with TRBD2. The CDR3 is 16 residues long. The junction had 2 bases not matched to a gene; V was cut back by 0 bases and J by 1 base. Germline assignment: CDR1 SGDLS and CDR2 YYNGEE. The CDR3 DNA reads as TGTGCCAGCAGCGTAGTCCTAGCGGGGGGCACAGATACGCAGTATTTT. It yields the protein CASSVVLAGGTDTQYF.

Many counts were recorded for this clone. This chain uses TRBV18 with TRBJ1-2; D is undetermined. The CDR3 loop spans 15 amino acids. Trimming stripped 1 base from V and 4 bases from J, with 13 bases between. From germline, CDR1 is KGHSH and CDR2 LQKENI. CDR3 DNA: TGTGCCAGCTCACCACAGCTGGAGTCGGCCTATGGCTACACCTTC. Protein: CASSPQLESAYGYTF.

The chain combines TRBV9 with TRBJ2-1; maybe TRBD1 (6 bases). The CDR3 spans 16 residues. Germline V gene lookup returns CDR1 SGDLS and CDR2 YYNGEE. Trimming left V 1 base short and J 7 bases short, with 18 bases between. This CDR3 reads CASSVWDTRSGNEQFF. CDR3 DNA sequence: TGTGCCAGCAGCGTATGGGACACCAGGTCGGGGAATGAGCAGTTCTTC.

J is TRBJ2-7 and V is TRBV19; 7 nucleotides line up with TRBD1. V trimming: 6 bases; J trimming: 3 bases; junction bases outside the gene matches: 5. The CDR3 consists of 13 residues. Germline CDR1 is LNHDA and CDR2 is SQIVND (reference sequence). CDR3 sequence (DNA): TGTGCCAGTAGGAGGGGGCTGGGCTACGAGCAGTACTTC. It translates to CASRRGLGYEQYF.

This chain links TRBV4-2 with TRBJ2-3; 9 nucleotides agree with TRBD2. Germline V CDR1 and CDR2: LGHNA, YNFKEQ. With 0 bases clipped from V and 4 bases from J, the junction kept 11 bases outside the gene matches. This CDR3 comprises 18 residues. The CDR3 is CASSQDPGLAPRPDTQYF. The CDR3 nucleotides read TGTGCCAGCAGCCAAGATCCGGGACTAGCCCCCCGGCCAGATACGCAGTATTTT.

CDR3 DNA sequence: TGCAGCCACGGGGAGGGCAATGAGCAGTTCTTC. Its translation: CSHGEGNEQFF. The chain joins TRBV29-1 to TRBJ2-1; 7 bases are a match to TRBD2. The CDR3 covers 11 residues. Germline values: CDR1 SQVTM, CDR2 ANQGSEA. Losses at the gene ends were 8 bases for V and 6 bases for J; bases not matched to a gene: 4.

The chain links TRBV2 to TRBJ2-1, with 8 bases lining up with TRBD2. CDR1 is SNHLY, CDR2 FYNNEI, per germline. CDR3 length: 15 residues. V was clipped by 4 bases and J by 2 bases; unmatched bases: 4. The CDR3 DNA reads TGTGCCAGCAGTGGGCGACTAGCGACCTACAATGAGCAGTTCTTC. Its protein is CASSGRLATYNEQFF.